These T cell receptor beta chains were read from a single sample in a study of T cell responses to AZD1222 COVID-19 vaccine. Method: immunoSEQ multiplex PCR; TCRdb's copy keeps in-frame clones and lacks some. The data show about 100,000 clones, approximately 90% seen once. The specimen was peripheral blood, collected on day 0 of AZD1222 vaccination. The receptors were gathered from an adult in good health. Each CDR3 is given with its conserved first and last residue. Fields, in order: clone size, J gene, V gene, D gene, CDR3 protein, CDR3 DNA. D genes are given only for firm matches. Clone size is stated in some rows and not others, as once, few, many or a class when expanded.

clone_size: .
j_call: TRBJ2-7
v_call: TRBV10-3
d_call: .
cdr3_aa: CAISPDRSSYEQYF
cdr3_nt: TGTGCCATCAGCCCCGACAGGTCCTCCTACGAGCAGTACTTC

clone_size: .
j_call: TRBJ2-5
v_call: TRBV7-2
d_call: .
cdr3_aa: CASSFAGRYETQYF
cdr3_nt: TGTGCCAGCAGCTTCGCGGGAAGGTATGAGACCCAGTACTTC

clone_size: .
j_call: TRBJ1-5
v_call: TRBV12-5
d_call: .
cdr3_aa: CASGLVLEGAGNQPQHF
cdr3_nt: TGTGCTAGTGGTTTGGTACTTGAGGGAGCGGGCAATCAGCCCCAGCATTTT

clone_size: .
j_call: TRBJ2-7
v_call: TRBV5-4
d_call: .
cdr3_aa: CASSSRTRGVDYEQYF
cdr3_nt: TGTGCCAGCAGCTCTCGGACCAGAGGGGTTGACTACGAGCAGTACTTC

clone_size: .
j_call: TRBJ1-1
v_call: TRBV6-5
d_call: TRBD1
cdr3_aa: CASSFLTGGDAFF
cdr3_nt: TGTGCCAGCAGTTTCCTTACAGGGGGTGATGCTTTCTTT

clone_size: .
j_call: TRBJ1-2
v_call: TRBV6-2/TRBV6-3
d_call: TRBD1
cdr3_aa: CASSYSGTGGSGYTF
cdr3_nt: TGTGCCAGCAGTTACTCCGGGACAGGCGGGTCCGGCTACACCTTC

clone_size: .
j_call: TRBJ1-1
v_call: TRBV19
d_call: TRBD1
cdr3_aa: CAKPGQPLTEAFF
cdr3_nt: TGTGCGAAACCGGGACAGCCACTAACTGAAGCTTTCTTT

clone_size: .
j_call: TRBJ2-5
v_call: TRBV9
d_call: .
cdr3_aa: CASSVNPYPGGQETQYF
cdr3_nt: TGTGCCAGCAGCGTAAACCCGTACCCAGGGGGGCAAGAGACCCAGTACTTC

clone_size: .
j_call: TRBJ2-2
v_call: TRBV15
d_call: .
cdr3_aa: CATPARGSTGELFF
cdr3_nt: TGTGCCACCCCTGCGAGAGGGAGCACCGGGGAGCTGTTTTTT

clone_size: .
j_call: TRBJ2-5
v_call: TRBV5-4
d_call: TRBD2
cdr3_aa: CASSYGLAGVGQETQYF
cdr3_nt: TGTGCCAGCAGCTACGGACTAGCGGGGGTAGGTCAAGAGACCCAGTACTTC

clone_size: .
j_call: TRBJ1-1
v_call: TRBV19
d_call: .
cdr3_aa: CASSRQGSNTEAFF
cdr3_nt: TGTGCCAGTAGTAGGCAGGGGTCGAACACTGAAGCTTTCTTT

clone_size: .
j_call: TRBJ1-1
v_call: TRBV30
d_call: .
cdr3_aa: CAWSASRGWTEAFF
cdr3_nt: TGTGCCTGGAGTGCCAGCCGGGGTTGGACTGAAGCTTTCTTT

clone_size: .
j_call: TRBJ2-7
v_call: TRBV27
d_call: .
cdr3_aa: CASRSSYEQYF
cdr3_nt: TGTGCCAGTCGGAGCTCCTACGAGCAGTACTTC

clone_size: .
j_call: TRBJ2-7
v_call: TRBV5-1
d_call: .
cdr3_aa: CASSLELSSYEQYF
cdr3_nt: TGCGCCAGCAGCTTGGAACTGAGCTCCTACGAGCAGTACTTC

clone_size: once
j_call: TRBJ1-3
v_call: TRBV7-6
d_call: .
cdr3_aa: CASSFIGNTIYF
cdr3_nt: TGTGCCAGCAGCTTTATCGGAAACACCATATATTTT

clone_size: .
j_call: TRBJ1-1
v_call: TRBV29-1
d_call: .
cdr3_aa: CSVEERGDTEAFF
cdr3_nt: TGCAGCGTTGAAGAACGGGGGGACACTGAAGCTTTCTTT

clone_size: .
j_call: TRBJ2-5
v_call: TRBV18
d_call: .
cdr3_aa: CASSSYRAVETQYF
cdr3_nt: TGTGCCAGCTCATCCTACAGGGCCGTTGAGACCCAGTACTTC

clone_size: .
j_call: TRBJ1-4
v_call: TRBV19
d_call: .
cdr3_aa: CASSTGATNEKLFF
cdr3_nt: TGTGCCAGTAGTACAGGAGCAACTAATGAAAAACTGTTTTTT

clone_size: .
j_call: TRBJ2-5
v_call: TRBV25-1
d_call: TRBD1
cdr3_aa: CASSEPTGDGETQYF
cdr3_nt: TGTGCCAGCAGCGAGCCGACAGGGGATGGGGAGACCCAGTACTTC

clone_size: .
j_call: TRBJ2-3
v_call: TRBV27
d_call: .
cdr3_aa: CASRRTGGHYLGADTQYF
cdr3_nt: TGTGCCAGCAGACGTACGGGGGGCCATTACTTAGGGGCAGATACGCAGTATTTT

clone_size: .
j_call: TRBJ1-2
v_call: TRBV15
d_call: .
cdr3_aa: CATSRDGVNYGYTF
cdr3_nt: TGTGCCACCAGCAGAGATGGGGTTAACTATGGCTACACCTTC

clone_size: .
j_call: TRBJ2-7
v_call: TRBV7-2
d_call: .
cdr3_aa: CASSPHGNEQYF
cdr3_nt: TGTGCCAGCAGCCCTCATGGGAACGAGCAGTACTTC

clone_size: .
j_call: TRBJ2-1
v_call: TRBV15
d_call: .
cdr3_aa: CATSLGLSYNEQFF
cdr3_nt: TGTGCCACCAGTTTAGGACTCTCCTACAATGAGCAGTTCTTC

clone_size: .
j_call: TRBJ1-2
v_call: TRBV15
d_call: .
cdr3_aa: CATSRDYLRQLDNYGYTF
cdr3_nt: TGTGCCACCAGCAGAGATTATCTTCGACAGCTTGACAACTATGGCTACACCTTC

clone_size: .
j_call: TRBJ2-1
v_call: TRBV7-6
d_call: TRBD1
cdr3_aa: CASSLVTGPGYNEQFF
cdr3_nt: TGTGCCAGCAGCTTAGTGACAGGGCCGGGCTACAATGAGCAGTTCTTC

clone_size: .
j_call: TRBJ1-2
v_call: TRBV19
d_call: .
cdr3_aa: CASKDGGDYGYTF
cdr3_nt: TGTGCCAGTAAGGACGGAGGGGACTATGGCTACACCTTC

clone_size: .
j_call: TRBJ1-2
v_call: TRBV6-2/TRBV6-3
d_call: .
cdr3_aa: CASSYSSDLRSGYTF
cdr3_nt: TGTGCCAGCAGTTACTCATCAGACCTAAGATCCGGCTACACCTTC

clone_size: few
j_call: TRBJ2-3
v_call: TRBV6-5
d_call: .
cdr3_aa: CASSHGVGTPDTQYF
cdr3_nt: TGTGCCAGCAGTCACGGTGTGGGGACCCCAGATACGCAGTATTTT

clone_size: .
j_call: TRBJ2-3
v_call: TRBV20-1
d_call: .
cdr3_aa: CSASLLEGGTQYF
cdr3_nt: TGCAGTGCTAGTTTGCTTGAAGGGGGTACGCAGTATTTT

clone_size: .
j_call: TRBJ1-2
v_call: TRBV5-8
d_call: .
cdr3_aa: CASSLGVIRTADGYTF
cdr3_nt: TGTGCCAGCAGCTTGGGTGTAATCAGGACAGCGGATGGCTACACCTTC

clone_size: .
j_call: TRBJ2-3
v_call: TRBV7-8
d_call: .
cdr3_aa: CASSPSSAQYF
cdr3_nt: TGTGCCAGCAGCCCATCCTCAGCGCAGTATTTT

clone_size: .
j_call: TRBJ1-1
v_call: TRBV10-3
d_call: .
cdr3_aa: CAISQGGNTEAFF
cdr3_nt: TGTGCCATCAGTCAGGGTGGCAACACTGAAGCTTTCTTT

clone_size: .
j_call: TRBJ1-6
v_call: TRBV27
d_call: .
cdr3_aa: CASKGRGSSPLHF
cdr3_nt: TGTGCCAGCAAGGGAAGGGGTAGTTCACCCCTCCACTTT

clone_size: few
j_call: TRBJ2-5
v_call: TRBV7-9
d_call: TRBD2
cdr3_aa: CASSFLGLAGDPRETQYF
cdr3_nt: TGTGCCAGCAGCTTCCTAGGACTAGCGGGGGACCCTCGGGAGACCCAGTACTTC

clone_size: .
j_call: TRBJ2-7
v_call: TRBV13
d_call: TRBD1
cdr3_aa: CASSRPGQREQYF
cdr3_nt: TGTGCCAGCAGCCGGCCGGGACAGCGTGAGCAGTACTTC

clone_size: .
j_call: TRBJ2-7
v_call: TRBV25-1
d_call: TRBD1
cdr3_aa: CASSGDSLSYEQYF
cdr3_nt: TGTGCCAGCAGTGGGGACAGTCTCTCCTACGAGCAGTACTTC

clone_size: .
j_call: TRBJ2-3
v_call: TRBV19
d_call: TRBD1
cdr3_aa: CASSAPGQGATDTQYF
cdr3_nt: TGTGCCAGTAGTGCCCCGGGACAGGGGGCGACAGATACGCAGTATTTT

clone_size: .
j_call: TRBJ2-5
v_call: TRBV6-1
d_call: .
cdr3_aa: CASSEGVTGQETQYF
cdr3_nt: TGTGCCAGCAGTGAAGGGGTTACAGGCCAAGAGACCCAGTACTTC

clone_size: .
j_call: TRBJ2-5
v_call: TRBV6-2/TRBV6-3
d_call: .
cdr3_aa: CASSYAGTQYF
cdr3_nt: TGTGCCAGCAGTTACGCGGGGACCCAGTACTTC

clone_size: .
j_call: TRBJ1-1
v_call: TRBV9
d_call: .
cdr3_aa: CASSPGVAGTEAFF
cdr3_nt: TGTGCCAGCAGCCCGGGGGTGGCAGGCACTGAAGCTTTCTTT

clone_size: .
j_call: TRBJ2-7
v_call: TRBV20-1
d_call: .
cdr3_aa: CSARGGYEQYF
cdr3_nt: TGCAGTGCTAGAGGGGGGTACGAGCAGTACTTC

clone_size: .
j_call: TRBJ1-4
v_call: TRBV19
d_call: TRBD1
cdr3_aa: CASSGQGAYEKLFF
cdr3_nt: TGTGCCAGTAGTGGGCAGGGGGCGTATGAAAAACTGTTTTTT

clone_size: .
j_call: TRBJ2-5
v_call: TRBV5-1
d_call: .
cdr3_aa: CASAHRGQETQYF
cdr3_nt: TGCGCCAGCGCTCACCGGGGCCAAGAGACCCAGTACTTC

clone_size: .
j_call: TRBJ1-1
v_call: TRBV6-5
d_call: .
cdr3_aa: CASSSQTQGFHTEAFF
cdr3_nt: TGTGCCAGCAGTTCTCAAACTCAGGGTTTTCACACTGAAGCTTTCTTT

clone_size: .
j_call: TRBJ2-3
v_call: TRBV7-6
d_call: TRBD1
cdr3_aa: CASSLAFGTVLGDTQYF
cdr3_nt: TGTGCCAGCAGCTTAGCCTTCGGGACAGTCCTCGGAGATACGCAGTATTTT

clone_size: .
j_call: TRBJ2-1
v_call: TRBV7-2
d_call: .
cdr3_aa: CASSIDRHVYNEQFF
cdr3_nt: TGTGCCAGCAGTATTGACAGGCATGTCTACAATGAGCAGTTCTTC

clone_size: .
j_call: TRBJ1-2
v_call: TRBV10-2
d_call: .
cdr3_aa: CASSDQLLYGYTF
cdr3_nt: TGCGCCAGCAGTGACCAGCTCCTCTATGGCTACACCTTC

clone_size: .
j_call: TRBJ1-4
v_call: TRBV3-1/TRBV3-2
d_call: .
cdr3_aa: CASSHGGPAGEKLFF
cdr3_nt: TGTGCCAGCAGCCACGGGGGACCGGCCGGGGAAAAACTGTTTTTT

clone_size: .
j_call: TRBJ1-2
v_call: TRBV7-8
d_call: TRBD1
cdr3_aa: CASSPPGQTIRYGYTF
cdr3_nt: TGTGCCAGCAGCCCACCGGGACAGACTATTAGATATGGCTACACCTTC

clone_size: .
j_call: TRBJ1-1
v_call: TRBV30
d_call: TRBD1
cdr3_aa: CAWAGTGDTEAFF
cdr3_nt: TGTGCCTGGGCCGGGACAGGGGACACTGAAGCTTTCTTT

clone_size: .
j_call: TRBJ2-7
v_call: TRBV11-2
d_call: .
cdr3_aa: CASSLDWGRAYEQYF
cdr3_nt: TGTGCCAGCAGCTTAGATTGGGGACGGGCCTACGAGCAGTACTTC

clone_size: .
j_call: TRBJ2-7
v_call: TRBV3-1/TRBV3-2
d_call: TRBD2
cdr3_aa: CASSQDRESALAGCEQYF
cdr3_nt: TGTGCCAGCAGCCAAGATCGAGAAAGCGCGCTAGCGGGGTGCGAGCAGTACTTC

clone_size: .
j_call: TRBJ1-1
v_call: TRBV12-3/TRBV12-4
d_call: TRBD1
cdr3_aa: CASSWTGNTEAFF
cdr3_nt: TGTGCCAGCTCGTGGACAGGGAACACTGAAGCTTTCTTT

clone_size: .
j_call: TRBJ2-7
v_call: TRBV5-1
d_call: TRBD2
cdr3_aa: CASSPESGGYYEQYF
cdr3_nt: TGCGCCAGCAGTCCGGAGTCGGGGGGGTACTACGAGCAGTACTTC

clone_size: .
j_call: TRBJ1-2
v_call: TRBV9
d_call: TRBD1
cdr3_aa: CASSAGGQSWDGYTF
cdr3_nt: TGTGCCAGCAGCGCGGGGGGACAGTCTTGGGATGGCTACACCTTC

clone_size: .
j_call: TRBJ1-4
v_call: TRBV28
d_call: .
cdr3_aa: CASSATGTHNEKLFF
cdr3_nt: TGTGCCAGCAGTGCCACAGGGACCCATAATGAAAAACTGTTTTTT